This TCR beta chain is from a study of blood T cell repertoires in COVID-19. In the authors' workflow: Estimation of nucleated cell counts relied on the amplification of reference gene primers. Method: immunoSEQ multiplex PCR; TCRdb's copy keeps in-frame clones and lacks some. V and J calls plus clone size are reproduced from that table; the DNA served to infer D and trimming. The table lists approximately 300,000 clones, about 87% of them singletons, with 3.7% in the top ten. The V and J ends lost 3 bases and 2 bases, in that order; junction bases with no gene match: 3. The germline V gene encodes CDR1 KGHDR and CDR2 SFDVKD. The CDR3 consists of 15 residues. In its sample, this clone was seen a few times.

The chain employs TRBV24-1 and TRBJ1-3, with TRBD1 matching 7 bases. The sequenced sample consisted of peripheral blood. This clonotype originated in a woman in her 40s with acute or convalescent COVID-19. For the CDR3, the DNA is TGTGCCACCAGTGATCCAGACAGGGCTGGAAACACCATATATTTT. This codes for CATSDPDRAGNTIYF.